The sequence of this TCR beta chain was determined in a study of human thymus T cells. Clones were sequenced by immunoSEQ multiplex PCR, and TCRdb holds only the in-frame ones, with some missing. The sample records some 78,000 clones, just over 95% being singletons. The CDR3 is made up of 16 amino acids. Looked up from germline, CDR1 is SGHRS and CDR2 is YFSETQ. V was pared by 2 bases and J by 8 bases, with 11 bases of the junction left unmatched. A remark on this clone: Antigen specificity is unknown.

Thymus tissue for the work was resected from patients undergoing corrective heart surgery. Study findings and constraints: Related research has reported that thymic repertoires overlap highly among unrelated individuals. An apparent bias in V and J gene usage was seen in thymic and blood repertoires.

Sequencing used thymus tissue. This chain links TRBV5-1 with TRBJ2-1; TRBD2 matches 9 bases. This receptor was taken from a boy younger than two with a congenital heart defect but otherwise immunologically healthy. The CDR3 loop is CASSFRREGRLDEQFF. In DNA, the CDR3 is TGCGCCAGCAGCTTTAGGCGGGAGGGCCGGTTAGATGAGCAGTTCTTC. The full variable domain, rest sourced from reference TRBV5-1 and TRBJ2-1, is KAGVTQTPRYLIKTRGQQVTLSCSPISGHRSVSWYQQTPGQGLQFLFEYFSETQRNKGNFPGRFSGRQFSNSRSEMNVSTLELGDSALYLCASSFRREGRLDEQFFGPGTRLTVL.